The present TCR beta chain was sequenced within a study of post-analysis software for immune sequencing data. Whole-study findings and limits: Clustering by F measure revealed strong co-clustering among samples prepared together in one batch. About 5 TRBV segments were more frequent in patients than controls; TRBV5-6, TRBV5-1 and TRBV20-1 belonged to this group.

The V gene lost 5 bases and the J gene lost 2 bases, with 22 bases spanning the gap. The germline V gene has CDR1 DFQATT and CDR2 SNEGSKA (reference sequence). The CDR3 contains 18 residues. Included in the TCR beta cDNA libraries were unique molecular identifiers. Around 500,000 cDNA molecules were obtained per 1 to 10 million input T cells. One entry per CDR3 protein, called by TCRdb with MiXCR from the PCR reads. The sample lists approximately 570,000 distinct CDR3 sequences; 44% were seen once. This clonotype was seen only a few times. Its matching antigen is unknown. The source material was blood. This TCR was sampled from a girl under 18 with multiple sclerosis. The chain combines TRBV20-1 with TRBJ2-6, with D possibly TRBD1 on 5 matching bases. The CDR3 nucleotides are TGCAGTGCTCCGCTTTACCGAGGCAGGGTAACTGGGGCCAACGTCCTGACTTTC. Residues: CSAPLYRGRVTGANVLTF.